This T cell receptor (beta chain) was retrieved from a study of metastatic and nonmetastatic thyroid tumors. Looking at the study overall: Repertoire data that came from the blood and tumor or nodule tissue of malignant and benign thyroid patients were compared. Overall study results and limits: Reports indicated that malignant thyroid tumors showed significantly higher TCR beta diversity than benign nodules did, in blood and tumor.

Germline lookup yields CDR1 MNHNS and CDR2 SASEGT. The CDR3 has 14 residues. Unmatched junction bases numbered 7, after V lost 6 bases and J lost 3 bases. All patients were untreated before thyroid surgery. In the original analysis: Building a distant-metastasis classifier for papillary thyroid cancer drew on CDR3 differences across clinicopathological groups. Through MiXCR, TCRdb re-clonotyped the PCR reads. These V and J calls rely on TCRdb rather than the paper's analysis. The sample has approximately 31,000 clones; about 30% are singletons. This clone was observed at least ten times. Its specificity is unknown. Other DNA variants within this sample encode the same CDR3.

Sequencing was done on a sample of blood. This receptor was obtained from a female donor with papillary thyroid cancer or a benign thyroid nodule (not recorded which). Some clones in this sample may be carry-over from other donors' samples. The chain uses TRBV6-1 and TRBJ2-7; 8 nucleotides agree with TRBD2. The CDR3 spells CASRRAGALYEQYF. The CDR3 DNA reads as TGTGCCAGCAGAAGAGCGGGAGCGCTCTACGAGCAGTACTTC.